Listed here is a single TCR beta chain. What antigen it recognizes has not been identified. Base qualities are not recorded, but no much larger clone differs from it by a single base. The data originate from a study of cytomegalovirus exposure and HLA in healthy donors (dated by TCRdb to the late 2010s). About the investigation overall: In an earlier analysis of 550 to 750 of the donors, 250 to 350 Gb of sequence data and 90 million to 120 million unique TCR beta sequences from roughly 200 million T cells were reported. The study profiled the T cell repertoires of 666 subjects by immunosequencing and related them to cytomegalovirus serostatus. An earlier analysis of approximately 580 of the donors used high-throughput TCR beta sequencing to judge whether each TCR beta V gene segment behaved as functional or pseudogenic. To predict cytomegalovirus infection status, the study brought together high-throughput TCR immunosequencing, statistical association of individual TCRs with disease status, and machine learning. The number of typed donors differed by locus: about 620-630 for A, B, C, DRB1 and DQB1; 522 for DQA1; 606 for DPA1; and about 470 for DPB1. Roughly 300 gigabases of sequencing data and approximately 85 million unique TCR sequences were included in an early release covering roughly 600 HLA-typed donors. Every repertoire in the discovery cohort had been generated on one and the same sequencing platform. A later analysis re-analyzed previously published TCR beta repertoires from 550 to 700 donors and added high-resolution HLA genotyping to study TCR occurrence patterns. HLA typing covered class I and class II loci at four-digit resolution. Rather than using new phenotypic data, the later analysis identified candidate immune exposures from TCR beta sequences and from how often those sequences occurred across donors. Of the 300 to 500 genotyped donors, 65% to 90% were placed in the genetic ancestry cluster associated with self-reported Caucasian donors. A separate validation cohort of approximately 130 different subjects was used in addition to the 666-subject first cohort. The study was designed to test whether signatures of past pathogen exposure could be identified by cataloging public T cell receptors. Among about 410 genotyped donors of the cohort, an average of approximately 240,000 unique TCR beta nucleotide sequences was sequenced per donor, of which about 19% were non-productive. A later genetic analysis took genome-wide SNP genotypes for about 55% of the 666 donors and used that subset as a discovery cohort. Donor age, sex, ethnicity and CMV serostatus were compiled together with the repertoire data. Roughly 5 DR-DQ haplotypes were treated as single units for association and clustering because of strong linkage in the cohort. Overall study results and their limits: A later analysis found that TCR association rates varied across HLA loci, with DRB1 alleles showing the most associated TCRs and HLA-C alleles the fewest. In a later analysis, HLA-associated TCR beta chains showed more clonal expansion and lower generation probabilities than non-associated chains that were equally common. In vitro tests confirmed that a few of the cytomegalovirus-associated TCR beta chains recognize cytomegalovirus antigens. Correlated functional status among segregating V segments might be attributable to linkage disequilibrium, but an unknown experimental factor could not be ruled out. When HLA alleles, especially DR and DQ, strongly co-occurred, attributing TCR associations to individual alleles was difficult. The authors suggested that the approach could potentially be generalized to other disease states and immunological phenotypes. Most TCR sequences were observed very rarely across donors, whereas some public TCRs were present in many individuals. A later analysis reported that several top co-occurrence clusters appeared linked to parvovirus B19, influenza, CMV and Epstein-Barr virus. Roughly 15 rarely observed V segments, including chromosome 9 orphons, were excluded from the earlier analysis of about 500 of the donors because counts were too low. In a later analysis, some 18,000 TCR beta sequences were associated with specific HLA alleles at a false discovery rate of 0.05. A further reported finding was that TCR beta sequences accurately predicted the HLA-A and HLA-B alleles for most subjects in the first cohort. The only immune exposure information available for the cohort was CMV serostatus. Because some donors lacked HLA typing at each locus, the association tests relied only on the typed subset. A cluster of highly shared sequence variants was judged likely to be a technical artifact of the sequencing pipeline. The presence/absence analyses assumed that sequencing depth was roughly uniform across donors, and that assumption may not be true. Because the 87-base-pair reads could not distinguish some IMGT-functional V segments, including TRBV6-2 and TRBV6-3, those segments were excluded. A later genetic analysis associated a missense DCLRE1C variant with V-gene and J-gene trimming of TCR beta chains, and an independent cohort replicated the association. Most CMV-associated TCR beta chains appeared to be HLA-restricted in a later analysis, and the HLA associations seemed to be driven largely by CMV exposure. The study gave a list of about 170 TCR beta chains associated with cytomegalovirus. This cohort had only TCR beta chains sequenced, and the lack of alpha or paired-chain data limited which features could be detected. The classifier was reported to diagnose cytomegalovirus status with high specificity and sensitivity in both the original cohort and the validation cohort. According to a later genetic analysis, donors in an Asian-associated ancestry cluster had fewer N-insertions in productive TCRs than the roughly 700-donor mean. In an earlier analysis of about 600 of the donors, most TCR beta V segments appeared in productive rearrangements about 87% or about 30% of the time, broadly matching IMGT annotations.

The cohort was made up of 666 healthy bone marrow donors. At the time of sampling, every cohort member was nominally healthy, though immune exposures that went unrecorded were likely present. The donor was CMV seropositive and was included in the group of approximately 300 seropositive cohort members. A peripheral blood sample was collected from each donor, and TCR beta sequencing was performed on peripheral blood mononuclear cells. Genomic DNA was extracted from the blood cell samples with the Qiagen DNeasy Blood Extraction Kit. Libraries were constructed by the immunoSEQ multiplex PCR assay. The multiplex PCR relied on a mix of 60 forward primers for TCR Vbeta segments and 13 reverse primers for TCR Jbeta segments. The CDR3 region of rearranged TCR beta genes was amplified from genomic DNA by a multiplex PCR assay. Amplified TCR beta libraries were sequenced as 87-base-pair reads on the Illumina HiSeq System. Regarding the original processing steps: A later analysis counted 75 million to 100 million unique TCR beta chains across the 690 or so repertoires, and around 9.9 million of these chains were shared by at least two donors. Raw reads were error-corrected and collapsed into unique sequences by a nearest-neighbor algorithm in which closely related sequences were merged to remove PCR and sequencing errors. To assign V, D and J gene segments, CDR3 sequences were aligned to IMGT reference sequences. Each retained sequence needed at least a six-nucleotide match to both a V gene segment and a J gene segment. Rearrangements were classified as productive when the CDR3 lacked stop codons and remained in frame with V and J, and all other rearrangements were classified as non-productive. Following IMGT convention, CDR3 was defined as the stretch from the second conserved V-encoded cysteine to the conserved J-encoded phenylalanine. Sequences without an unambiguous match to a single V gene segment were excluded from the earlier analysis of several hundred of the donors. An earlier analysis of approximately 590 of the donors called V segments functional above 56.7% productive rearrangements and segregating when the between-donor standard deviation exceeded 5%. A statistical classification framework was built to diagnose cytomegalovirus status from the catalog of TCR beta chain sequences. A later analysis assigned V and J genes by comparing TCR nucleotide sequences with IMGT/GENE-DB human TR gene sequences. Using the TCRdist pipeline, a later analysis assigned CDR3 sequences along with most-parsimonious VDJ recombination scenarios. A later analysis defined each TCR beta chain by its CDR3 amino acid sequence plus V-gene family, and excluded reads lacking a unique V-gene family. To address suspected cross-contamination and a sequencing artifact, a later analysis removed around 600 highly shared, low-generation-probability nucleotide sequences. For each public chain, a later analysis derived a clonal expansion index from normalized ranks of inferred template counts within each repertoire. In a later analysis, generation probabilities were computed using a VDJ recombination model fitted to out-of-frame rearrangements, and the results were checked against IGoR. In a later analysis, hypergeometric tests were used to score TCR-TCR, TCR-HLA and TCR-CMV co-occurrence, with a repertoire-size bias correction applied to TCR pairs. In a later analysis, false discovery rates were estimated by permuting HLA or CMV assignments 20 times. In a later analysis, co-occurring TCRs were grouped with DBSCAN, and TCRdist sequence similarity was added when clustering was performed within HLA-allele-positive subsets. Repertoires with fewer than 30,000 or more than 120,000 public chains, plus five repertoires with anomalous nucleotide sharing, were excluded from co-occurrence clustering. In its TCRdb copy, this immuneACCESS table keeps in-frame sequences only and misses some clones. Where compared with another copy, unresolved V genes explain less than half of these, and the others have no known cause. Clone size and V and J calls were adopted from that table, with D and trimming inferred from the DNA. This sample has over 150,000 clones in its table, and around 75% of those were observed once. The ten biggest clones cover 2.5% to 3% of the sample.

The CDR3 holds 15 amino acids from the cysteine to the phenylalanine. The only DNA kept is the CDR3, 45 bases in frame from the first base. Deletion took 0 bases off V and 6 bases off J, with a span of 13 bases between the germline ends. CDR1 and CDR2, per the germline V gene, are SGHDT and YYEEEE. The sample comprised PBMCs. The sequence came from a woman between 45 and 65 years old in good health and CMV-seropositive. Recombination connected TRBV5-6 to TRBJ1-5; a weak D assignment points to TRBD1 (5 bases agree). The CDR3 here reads CASSLGARDSQPQHF. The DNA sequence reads TGTGCCAGCAGCTTGGGTGCCAGGGACTCTCAGCCCCAGCATTTT.